Shown below are 20 T cell receptor beta chains from a single sample sequenced in a study of cytomegalovirus exposure and HLA in healthy donors. This PCR relied on a set of 60 Vbeta primers and 13 Jbeta primers. Using immunoSEQ multiplex PCR, the repertoire was profiled, and TCRdb retains in-frame clones only, with some absent. Among 85,000 to 100,000 clones, 64% were seen once, and the ten largest hold about 3.5%. The sequenced material came from PBMCs. The origin of the receptors is a man aged 60-69 years in good health and CMV-seronegative.

The chain links TRBV14 to TRBJ2-7; D perhaps matches TRBD2 (6 bases). Trimming cost V 4 bases and J 6 bases, with 10 bases left between them. Per germline, CDR1 SGHDN and CDR2 FVKESK. The CDR3 runs to 12 residues. This chain's CDR3 is CASSLAGLEQYF. The CDR3 nucleotides read TGTGCCAGCAGCCTCGCGGGGCTCGAGCAGTACTTC.

This clone was found once. The chain combines TRBV27 with TRBJ2-1, with 10 bases that match TRBD2. In germline, CDR1 is MNHEY, CDR2 SMNVEV (reference sequence). After removal of 3 bases from V and 8 bases from J, the junction contained 7 bases not matched to a gene. This CDR3 is 15 amino acids long. CDR3 nucleotides: TGTGCCAGCAGTTTGACTCTAGCGGGAGACTATGAGCAGTTCTTC. Protein product: CASSLTLAGDYEQFF.

V gene TRBV1 combines with J gene TRBJ2-7; the table's D call, TRBD1, has no DNA check behind it. TRBV1 is classified as a pseudogene. The CDR3 length is 17 residues. The CDR3 loop reads CTSSQVQGFTRSYEQYF. CDR3 DNA: TGCACCAGCAGCCAAGTACAGGGGTTTACCCGGTCCTACGAGCAGTACTTC.

This clone is labeled large. This chain uses TRBV6-4 with TRBJ2-3; 12 bases are shared with TRBD2. The V segment lost 0 bases and the J segment 5 bases; nucleotides outside the gene matches: 0. Germline V gene lookup returns CDR1 MRHNA and CDR2 SNTAGT. CDR3 length equals 15 residues. The CDR3 region is CASSDSTSGGDTQYF. Here the CDR3 DNA reads TGTGCCAGCAGTGACTCGACTAGCGGGGGAGATACGCAGTATTTT.

The rearrangement joins TRBV10-2 to TRBJ2-1; 10 bases line up with TRBD2. Germline assignment: CDR1 WSHSY and CDR2 SAAADI. V shed 8 bases, J shed 9 bases, and the junction held 10 bases outside the gene matches. This CDR3 is 14 amino acids long. The CDR3 sequence: CASDSGRRGGEQFF. The CDR3 DNA sequence: TGCGCCAGCGATAGCGGGAGGAGGGGTGGTGAGCAGTTCTTC.

The rearrangement links TRBV11-2 to TRBJ1-6; D unresolved. The ends were cut back, 6 bases at V and 8 bases at J, with 8 bases in the middle. The CDR3 is 12 amino acids. The germline V gene encodes CDR1 SGHAT and CDR2 FQNNGV. CDR3: CASRRFDSPLHF. In DNA, the CDR3 is TGTGCCAGCAGGAGATTTGATTCACCCCTCCACTTT.

The chain recombines TRBV6-6 with TRBJ1-2; D not certain. Trimming cost V 3 bases and J 0 bases, with 8 bases left between them. From germline, CDR1 is MNHNY and CDR2 SVGAGI (reference sequence). There are 14 residues in the CDR3. The chain's CDR3 is CASSYLDANYGYTF. The CDR3 DNA reads TGTGCCAGCAGTTATTTAGATGCTAACTATGGCTACACCTTC.

The gene calls are TRBV7-2 and TRBJ2-7; 10 bases are shared with TRBD2. Germline V gene lookup returns CDR1 SGHTA and CDR2 FQGNSA. V gave up 5 bases and J gave up 2 bases; unmatched junction bases: 6. The CDR3 is 15 residues long. The CDR3 spells CASSPRTSGTYEQYF. The CDR3 DNA reads as TGTGCCAGCAGCCCGAGGACTAGCGGCACCTACGAGCAGTACTTC.

The V gene is TRBV5-1, the J gene TRBJ2-1; 9 nucleotides agree with TRBD1. CDR3 length: 15 residues. Germline CDR1 is SGHRS and CDR2 is YFSETQ. J gave up 8 bases and V 0 bases, and 6 bases lay outside the gene matches. In DNA form, the CDR3 reads TGCGCCAGCAGCTTGGGAGGACAGGGGATGTATGAGCAGTTCTTC. It translates to CASSLGGQGMYEQFF.

This clone was observed a single time. The V gene is TRBV13, the J gene TRBJ2-7; D not resolved. The V end lost 2 bases, the J end lost 2 bases, and 7 bases lay between the germline ends. Germline CDR1 is PRHDT and CDR2 is FYEKMQ (reference sequence). The CDR3 runs 13 residues. CDR3 nucleotides: TGTGCCAGCAGCTTAAGACTTACCTACGAGCAGTACTTC. As protein: CASSLRLTYEQYF.

The chain links TRBV5-1 to TRBJ2-5, with TRBD2 identical over 12 bases. The germline gives CDR1 SGHRS, CDR2 YFSETQ. The CDR3 is 15 amino acids. V lost 4 bases, J lost 5 bases, and 6 bases stayed unmatched. The CDR3 DNA is TGCGCCAGCAGCCCAGGACTAGCGGGATGGGAGACCCAGTACTTC. Amino acids: CASSPGLAGWETQYF.

The chain joins TRBV4-1 to TRBJ2-7, with 10 bases matching TRBD2. Germline V lookup: CDR1 MGHRA, CDR2 YSYEKL. The CDR3 consists of 18 residues. V lost 1 base, J lost 5 bases, and 14 bases stayed unmatched. CDR3 protein: CASSQGPSSGLAGDEQYF. The CDR3 DNA is TGCGCCAGCAGCCAAGGACCTTCCTCGGGGCTAGCGGGAGACGAGCAGTACTTC.

The chain recombines TRBV10-1 with TRBJ2-5, with D unclear. CDR3 length: 14 residues. CDR1 and CDR2 from the germline V gene are WNHNN and SYGVQD (reference sequence). The V end lost 0 bases, the J end lost 1 base, and 6 bases lay between the germline ends. The CDR3 spells CASSESGPQETQYF. The CDR3 DNA reads as TGCGCCAGCAGTGAGTCTGGGCCCCAAGAGACCCAGTACTTC.

The chain couples TRBV4-1 to TRBJ2-3, with 9 bases that match TRBD2. The CDR3 spans 17 residues. Germline assignment: CDR1 MGHRA and CDR2 YSYEKL. V shed 4 bases and J 0 bases; nucleotides not matched to a gene: 8. Written as DNA, the CDR3 is TGCGCCAGCAGCCGCGCTAGCGGGGTTACTAGCACAGATACGCAGTATTTT. Its protein is CASSRASGVTSTDTQYF.

This rearrangement joins TRBV19 to TRBJ2-3; 11 nucleotides line up with TRBD2. The CDR3 has 16 amino acids. The junction had 8 bases not matched to a gene; V was cut back by 4 bases and J by 5 bases. The germline gives CDR1 LNHDA, CDR2 SQIVND (reference sequence). CDR3 sequence (DNA): TGTGCCAGTAGTAATGTAGCGGGGGGGCCGGAAGATACGCAGTATTTT. It codes for CASSNVAGGPEDTQYF.

The V and J genes are TRBV6-5 and TRBJ1-2; 9 bases are a match to TRBD1. The CDR3 totals 16 residues. V lost 2 bases to trimming and J lost 1 base; unmatched junction nucleotides: 5. CDR1 MNHEY and CDR2 SVGAGI come from the germline V gene. CDR3 in amino acids: CASSYQPGQGNYGYTF. The CDR3 DNA is TGTGCCAGCAGTTACCAACCGGGACAGGGTAACTATGGCTACACCTTC.

This clone showed up just a few times. The chain combines TRBV19 with TRBJ2-5, with TRBD2 as a possible D gene (6 bases). CDR3 size: 14 residues. Per the germline V gene, CDR1 is LNHDA and CDR2 is SQIVND (reference sequence). V dropped 4 bases and J dropped 2 bases, with 11 bases sitting between them. CDR3 in DNA: TGTGCCAGTAGTACCCAGGGACTGCAAGAGACCCAGTACTTC. Translated: CASSTQGLQETQYF.

This sequence joins TRBV27 and TRBJ2-7, with 13 positions matching TRBD2. Trimming at V came to 4 bases and at J to 5 bases, leaving 5 bases not matched to a gene. This CDR3 region has 15 residues. Germline V gene data show CDR1 as MNHEY and CDR2 as SMNVEV (reference sequence). CDR3 region: CASSSPTSGRNEQYF. DNA of the CDR3: TGTGCCAGCAGTTCCCCGACTAGCGGGAGGAACGAGCAGTACTTC.

The chain is built from TRBV11-3 and TRBJ2-5; 8 bases align to TRBD2. The better agreement between TRBJ2-7 and the DNA end casts doubt on the J call. Germline V gene sequence: CDR1 SGHNT, CDR2 YENEEA. The CDR3 has 19 residues. CDR3 in amino acids: CASSSPTKREGQAVYEQYF. The CDR3 nucleotides read TGTGCCAGCAGCTCACCCACAAAACGGGAGGGCCAAGCCGTCTACGAGCAGTACTTC.

V gene TRBV6-5 combines with J gene TRBJ1-1; D may be TRBD1 (6 bases). The CDR3 covers 14 residues. Germline lookup yields CDR1 MNHEY and CDR2 SVGAGI. V was clipped by 0 bases and J by 9 bases, with 14 bases between them. The CDR3 bases are TGTGCCAGCAGTTACTCAAGCGGACAGAGAAAAGCTTTCTTT. Protein: CASSYSSGQRKAFF.